One and the same sample provided the 20 T cell receptor beta chains below, sequenced in a study of T cells after yellow fever vaccination. TCRdb reprocessed the 5' RACE reads with MiXCR, giving one entry per CDR3 protein. The table has 400,000 to 650,000 distinct CDR3 sequences, roughly a fifth seen once. The sequencing used PBMCs, collected around 3 weeks after the first yellow fever vaccination. These TCRs come from a man between 18 and 35 years old who received the YFV17D yellow fever vaccine.

The genes are TRBV10-3 and TRBJ1-1; 11 bases are shared with TRBD1. The CDR3 contains 15 residues. J gave up 1 base and V 6 bases, and 4 bases lay outside the gene matches. Germline-derived CDR1 and CDR2 are ENHRY and SYGVKD. CDR3 nucleotide sequence: TGTGCCATCAGCGGGGACAGGGGGACGAACACTGAAGCTTTCTTT. Amino acid sequence: CAISGDRGTNTEAFF.

This clonotype has just a few counts. V is TRBV7-9 and J is TRBJ2-6; D unresolved. Germline CDR1 is SEHNR and CDR2 is FQNEAQ (reference sequence). V was cut by 3 bases and J by 0 bases, with 6 bases left in between. The CDR3 extends over 15 amino acids. The CDR3 protein is CASSFFLSGANVLTF. The CDR3 DNA reads as TGTGCCAGCAGCTTCTTTCTCTCTGGGGCCAACGTCCTGACTTTC. Filled out from reference TRBV7-9 and TRBJ2-6, the complete variable domain reads DTGVSQNPRHKITKRGQNVTFRCDPISEHNRLYWYRQTLGQGPEFLTYFQNEAQLEKSRLLSDRFSAERPKGSFSTLEIQRTEQGDSAMYLCASSFFLSGANVLTFGAGSRLTVL.

The chain uses TRBV5-1 and TRBJ2-1; D tentatively fits TRBD1 or TRBD2 (6 bases each). This CDR3 contains 14 residues. Germline V lookup: CDR1 SGHRS, CDR2 YFSETQ. V lost 4 bases to trimming and J lost 7 bases, with 15 bases between them. The CDR3 sequence is CASSPRWGANEQFF. The CDR3 DNA reads TGCGCCAGCAGCCCTCGGTGGGGGGCGAATGAGCAGTTCTTC.

This chain connects TRBV9 to TRBJ2-4, with D hard to call. CDR1 SGDLS and CDR2 YYNGEE come from the germline V gene. This CDR3 is 16 amino acids long. V lost 4 bases and J 1 base, leaving 15 bases between the germline ends. CDR3 DNA: TGTGCCAGCAGCCCCTTTCGAGATGCGGCCAAAAACATTCAGTACTTC. It is translated as CASSPFRDAAKNIQYF.

The rearrangement links TRBV6-1 to TRBJ1-1; D might be TRBD1 (6 bases). The CDR3 contains 15 residues. Germline V gives CDR1 MNHNS, CDR2 SASEGT. The V gene lost 6 bases and the J gene lost 1 base, with 15 bases spanning the gap. The CDR3 loop is CASRPGGQSNTEAFF. The CDR3 nucleotides read TGTGCCAGCAGACCGGGTGGACAGTCGAACACTGAAGCTTTCTTT.

Many counts were recorded for this clonotype. This chain connects TRBV20-1 to TRBJ1-5, with a tentative D call TRBD1 (5 bases). Germline CDR1 is DFQATT and CDR2 is SNEGSKA (reference sequence). Trimming took 4 bases from V and 1 from J, leaving 20 bases between them. CDR3 length equals 17 residues. The CDR3 spells CSATGGYGQSSNQPQHF. CDR3 DNA: TGCAGTGCTACGGGGGGTTACGGCCAATCCAGCAATCAGCCCCAGCATTTT.

This clonotype was recorded at least ten times. The chain recombines TRBV6-4 with TRBJ2-4; TRBD2 aligns across 7 bases. The CDR3 length is 16 residues. Unmatched junction bases numbered 6, after V lost 4 bases and J lost 0 bases. The germline CDR1 and CDR2 sequences are MRHNA and SNTAGT. CDR3 in DNA: TGTGCCAGCAGTGCTGAAGCGGGGTTAGCCAAAAACATTCAGTACTTC. It is translated as CASSAEAGLAKNIQYF.

The chain recombines TRBV6-2 or TRBV6-3 with TRBJ2-7, with D possibly TRBD1 on 5 matching bases. The CDR3 runs 11 residues. CDR1 MNHEY and CDR2 SVGEGT come from the germline V gene. Trimming shortened V by 8 bases and J by 4 bases, and 9 bases separated the two germline ends. The CDR3 loop reads CASGQGYEQYV. DNA for the CDR3: TGTGCCAGCGGACAAGGGTACGAGCAGTACGTC.

The chain employs TRBV5-1 and TRBJ2-1; TRBD2 matches at 10 bases. J was trimmed by 2 bases and V by 2 bases; bases with no gene match: 4. The germline V gene has CDR1 SGHRS and CDR2 YFSETQ. The CDR3 is 16 residues long. In nucleotides, the CDR3 is TGCGCCAGCAGCTTAAGCGGGGGGGCAGCCTACAATGAGCAGTTCTTC. Encoded protein: CASSLSGGAAYNEQFF.

This clonotype has just a few counts. The gene calls are TRBV7-6 and TRBJ2-2; D might be TRBD2 (6 bases). Germline V gene lookup returns CDR1 SGHVS and CDR2 FNYEAQ. The CDR3 runs to 17 residues. V gave up 4 bases and J gave up 3 bases, with 18 bases separating them. The CDR3, as DNA: TGTGCCAGCAGCTCCCCCCGGGCGGGGTCCTACACCGGGGAGCTGTTTTTT. Translation: CASSSPRAGSYTGELFF.

This clonotype was seen only a few times. CDR3 in amino acids: CASSQDWRAGGNEQFF. Written as DNA, the CDR3 is TGTGCCAGCAGCCAAGATTGGAGAGCGGGGGGGAATGAGCAGTTCTTC. This rearrangement joins TRBV3-1 to TRBJ2-1; 10 bases map to TRBD2. The CDR3 consists of 16 residues. In germline, CDR1 is LGHDT, CDR2 YNNKEL (reference sequence). Trimming took 0 bases from V and 7 from J; bases not matched to a gene: 6.

The gene calls are TRBV12-3 or TRBV12-4 and TRBJ2-1; 7 nucleotides match TRBD1. The ends lost 6 bases at V and 8 bases at J; junction bases unmatched: 7. There are 13 residues in the CDR3. The CDR3 protein is CASRVTGWDEQFF. In DNA form, the CDR3 reads TGTGCCAGCAGGGTGACAGGGTGGGATGAGCAGTTCTTC.

V gene TRBV5-1 combines with J gene TRBJ1-1; a weak D match, TRBD1 (6 bases). The V end lost 5 bases, the J end lost 3 bases, and 32 bases lay between the germline ends. The CDR3 extends over 20 amino acids. From germline, CDR1 is SGHRS and CDR2 YFSETQ. The CDR3 DNA reads as TGCGCCAGCAGTTTTCGGACTTTTAGGACAGCGATAAACAGGGACACTGAAGCTTTCTTT. Amino acids: CASSFRTFRTAINRDTEAFF.

This sequence joins TRBV7-6 and TRBJ2-5; tentative D call: TRBD2 (6 bases). V was trimmed by 1 base and J by 5 bases, leaving 14 bases between them. The CDR3 contains 15 residues. Germline CDR1 is SGHVS and CDR2 is FNYEAQ. CDR3 sequence: CASSLVGRGRETQYF. Written as DNA, the CDR3 is TGTGCCAGCAGCTTAGTCGGGCGGGGTCGGGAGACCCAGTACTTC. The entire variable domain, with the rest obtained from reference TRBV7-6 and TRBJ2-5, is as follows: GAGVSQSPRYKVTKRGQDVALRCDPISGHVSLYWYRQALGQGPEFLTYFNYEAQQDKSGLPNDRFSAERPEGSISTLTIQRTEQRDSAMYRCASSLVGRGRETQYFGPGTRLLVL.

The chain recombines TRBV29-1 with TRBJ2-3; TRBD1 aligns across 7 bases. Germline V gives CDR1 SQVTM, CDR2 ANQGSEA. The CDR3 consists of 16 residues. Trimming at V came to 5 bases and at J to 4 bases, leaving 15 bases not matched to a gene. CDR3 residues: CSVRFGTVGLSDTQYF. The CDR3 coding sequence is TGCAGCGTTCGGTTTGGGACAGTCGGACTTTCAGATACGCAGTATTTT.

The gene calls are TRBV20-1 and TRBJ1-1; D ambiguous. Trimming took 1 base from V and 5 from J, leaving 14 bases between them. Germline V gives CDR1 DFQATT, CDR2 SNEGSKA (reference sequence). The CDR3 has 14 residues. The CDR3 region is CSARAGWDVTEAFF. CDR3 coding DNA: TGCAGTGCTAGAGCCGGATGGGATGTGACTGAAGCTTTCTTT.

This clonotype has only a few counts. This chain uses TRBV4-1 with TRBJ1-5, with 7 nucleotides matching TRBD1. V was clipped by 5 bases and J by 3 bases; unmatched bases: 7. From germline, CDR1 is MGHRA and CDR2 YSYEKL. The CDR3 is 15 residues long. The CDR3 DNA is TGCGCCAGCAGCTACTTTACAGGGGTCAATCAGCCCCAGCATTTT. Encoded protein: CASSYFTGVNQPQHF.

In this sample, this clonotype turned up a few times. V gene TRBV20-1 combines with J gene TRBJ1-5, with D uncertain. Germline-derived CDR1 and CDR2 are DFQATT and SNEGSKA (reference sequence). The CDR3 consists of 12 residues. V gave up 4 bases and J gave up 4 bases, with 8 bases separating them. The CDR3 protein is CSAKKQNQPQHF. Here the CDR3 DNA reads TGCAGTGCTAAGAAGCAAAATCAGCCCCAGCATTTT.

The V gene is TRBV6-5, the J gene TRBJ2-3; 7 positions match TRBD2. From germline, CDR1 is MNHEY and CDR2 SVGAGI. V dropped 1 base and J dropped 4; count of bases not matched to a gene: 2. The CDR3 is 14 amino acids. The CDR3 reads CASSYLGGADTQYF. CDR3 nucleotides: TGTGCCAGCAGTTACTTGGGGGGGGCAGATACGCAGTATTTT.

This clonotype has just one count. The V gene is TRBV20-1, the J gene TRBJ1-1; no clear D gene. Germline V gene lookup returns CDR1 DFQATT and CDR2 SNEGSKA (reference sequence). Between the trimmed V and J ends, which lost 6 bases and 5 bases, there was a span of 13 bases. This CDR3 is built from 12 residues. The DNA for the CDR3 is TGCAGTGCCGTCCCAAGGTTTACTGAAGCTTTCTTT. Its translation is CSAVPRFTEAFF.